Listed below are T cell receptor beta chains from one sample, sequenced in a study of shared clonotypes between healthy human individuals. Data came from immunoSEQ multiplex PCR; TCRdb stores just in-frame clones and leaves some out. Of 950,000 to 1,300,000 clones in the sample, 75% were seen once. Sequencing was performed on memory CD4+ T cells sorted from blood. These receptor sequences come from a man aged 18 to 30 in good health. Each CDR3 is given with its conserved first and last residue. D genes are given only for firm matches. Clone sizes are given selectively: once, few, many, or a class where the clone is expanded.

v_call	j_call	d_call	clone_size	cdr3_nt	cdr3_aa
TRBV5-1	TRBJ2-7	TRBD1	-	TGCGCCAGCAGCTCAGGGACAGCCTACGAGCAGTACTTC	CASSSGTAYEQYF
TRBV28	TRBJ1-3	TRBD1	-	TGTGCCAGCAGTGTCCAATCAGGGACAGGCTCTGGAAACACCATATATTTT	CASSVQSGTGSGNTIYF
TRBV2	TRBJ2-7	-	few	TGTGCCAGCAGGCTGTCAGAGTCCTACGAGCAGTACTTC	CASRLSESYEQYF
TRBV5-1	TRBJ1-5	-	few	TGCGCCAGCAGCTTGGGGCAGGGCAATAGCAATCAGCCCCAGCATTTT	CASSLGQGNSNQPQHF
TRBV6-5	TRBJ1-3	TRBD1	-	TGTGCCACCAGGGGACAGGGTTCTGGAAACACCATATATTTT	CATRGQGSGNTIYF
TRBV6-1	TRBJ1-5	-	-	TGTGCCAGCAGGCGACCAGGGCTTGGCGGACAGCCCCAGCATTTT	CASRRPGLGGQPQHF
TRBV30	TRBJ2-1	-	-	TGTGCCTGGAGTGTACCTAATGAGCAGTTCTTC	CAWSVPNEQFF
TRBV18	TRBJ2-7	-	-	TGTGCCAGCTCACCAATACGGGACGTTCAGTACGAGCAGTACTTC	CASSPIRDVQYEQYF
TRBV7-2	TRBJ1-4	-	many	TGTGCCAGCAGCTTAGACAGGGAAAAACTGTTTTTT	CASSLDREKLFF
TRBV19	TRBJ1-5	-	-	TGTGCCAGTAGCCGATTTAGCGATCAGCCCCAGCATTTT	CASSRFSDQPQHF
TRBV6-1	TRBJ1-1	-	-	TGTGCCAGCAGTGACCTCTTCATAAACATGAACACTGAAGCTTTCTTT	CASSDLFINMNTEAFF
TRBV18	TRBJ2-7	TRBD1	-	TGTGCCAGCTCTGCTGGACAGGGGTACGAGCAGTACTTC	CASSAGQGYEQYF
TRBV5-1	TRBJ2-1	-	-	TGCGCCAGCAGCTCGGCTGGGAATAGCGCCTCCTCCTACAATGAGCAGTTCTTC	CASSSAGNSASSYNEQFF
TRBV5-1	TRBJ2-2	-	-	TGCGCCAGCAGCCCCTCGGACAGCTCCGGGGAGCTGTTTTTT	CASSPSDSSGELFF
TRBV10-3	TRBJ1-2	TRBD1	-	TGTGCCATCAGTGACACTGGGACAGGGGTAGCTGGGGGCTACACCTTC	CAISDTGTGVAGGYTF
TRBV27	TRBJ1-1	TRBD1	-	TGTGCCAGCAGTATACAGGGGAGGGTCATGAACACTGAAGCTTTCTTT	CASSIQGRVMNTEAFF
TRBV19	TRBJ1-2	-	few	TGTGCCAGTAGTCCCGGGGTGGGGTATGGCTACACCTTC	CASSPGVGYGYTF
TRBV5-4	TRBJ2-5	TRBD2	once	TGTGCCAGCAGCCCTGGGGGGACTAGCGGATCCCAAGAGACCCAGTACTTC	CASSPGGTSGSQETQYF
TRBV2	TRBJ2-2	-	-	TGTGCCAGCAGGGTCCGGGGGGCGGGCACCGGGGAGCTGTTTTTT	CASRVRGAGTGELFF
TRBV11-2	TRBJ2-1	TRBD2	-	TGTGCCAGCAGCTTACTTGGGGTTTGGGGCGGGAGGGCCCCTGAGCAGTTCTTC	CASSLLGVWGGRAPEQFF
TRBV18	TRBJ2-1	-	-	TGTGCCAGCTCCCCGAGGACCCTCTACAATGAGCAGTTCTTC	CASSPRTLYNEQFF
TRBV11-3	TRBJ1-6	-	-	TGTGCCAGCAGCTTCTCCGGAGATTCACCCCTCCACTTT	CASSFSGDSPLHF
TRBV4-3	TRBJ2-2	-	-	TGCGCCAGCAGCCAGAGTGCTCAGGGGTTCGGGGAGCTGTTTTTT	CASSQSAQGFGELFF
TRBV27	TRBJ2-5	TRBD2	-	TGTGCCAGCAGACTAGCGGGAGGGGAGACCCAGTACTTC	CASRLAGGETQYF
TRBV5-6	TRBJ2-1	TRBD1	-	TGTGCCAGCAGGCGGGACAGGGGGCAAGATGAGCAGTTCTTC	CASRRDRGQDEQFF
TRBV9	TRBJ1-2	-	-	TGTGCCAGCAGCGTAGGAGGTACAGGGTCCCACTATGGCTACACCTTC	CASSVGGTGSHYGYTF
TRBV5-1	TRBJ1-2	-	-	TGCGCCAGCAGCTTGGACAGGGAGGTTTATGGCTACACCTTC	CASSLDREVYGYTF
TRBV7-8	TRBJ2-2	TRBD2	-	TGTGCCAGCAGCACTAAAATAGGGCTAGCGGGAGGCAACACCGGGGAGCTGTTTTTT	CASSTKIGLAGGNTGELFF
TRBV10-3	TRBJ2-5	TRBD1	-	TGTGCCATCGGGGAACAGGGGGCGCGGGAGACCCAGTACTTC	CAIGEQGARETQYF